This is a list of T cell receptor beta chains from one sample in a study of CD8+ T cells in alopecia areata. The method was immunoSEQ multiplex PCR; TCRdb's version includes in-frame clones alone and lacks a portion of them. The sample yields 150,000 to 200,000 clones, about 60% seen once. This material consisted of CD8+ T cells sorted from blood, taken at week 24, from a patient treated with tofacitinib. The receptor source for this set is a human donor with alopecia areata. CDR3s leave out the opening cysteine and the closing phenylalanine or tryptophan.

v_gene: TRBV5-1
j_gene: TRBJ1-2
CDR3aa: ASSLTGGYT

v_gene: TRBV7-2
j_gene: TRBJ1-2
CDR3aa: ASSFKGGSNYGYT

v_gene: TRBV30
j_gene: TRBJ2-3
CDR3aa: ALLGGLVTDTQY

v_gene: TRBV27
j_gene: TRBJ2-3
CDR3aa: ASTPVRGDTDTQY

v_gene: TRBV6-5
j_gene: TRBJ2-2
CDR3aa: ASSYSGTGDPGELF

v_gene: TRBV19
j_gene: TRBJ2-7
CDR3aa: ASSPGQTYEQY

v_gene: TRBV11-2
j_gene: TRBJ2-1
CDR3aa: ASSLLPSSYNEQF

v_gene: TRBV27
j_gene: TRBJ1-2
CDR3aa: ASSQTGHQNYGYT

v_gene: TRBV25-1
j_gene: TRBJ2-2
CDR3aa: ASSEYSGENTGELF

v_gene: TRBV7-9
j_gene: TRBJ2-7
CDR3aa: ASSSPATGAREQY

v_gene: TRBV29-1
j_gene: TRBJ1-6
CDR3aa: SVFPNSPLH

v_gene: TRBV5-1
j_gene: TRBJ1-5
CDR3aa: ASRRGQDDNQPQH

v_gene: TRBV6-5
j_gene: TRBJ2-1
CDR3aa: ASSYSGPDGLF

v_gene: TRBV7-9
j_gene: TRBJ2-7
CDR3aa: ASEGAYEQY

v_gene: TRBV27
j_gene: TRBJ2-3
CDR3aa: ASSLTALLDTQY

v_gene: TRBV5-6
j_gene: TRBJ1-5
CDR3aa: ASSSILPLGGNQPQH

v_gene: TRBV4-1
j_gene: TRBJ2-7
CDR3aa: ASSLEHEGWEAEQY

v_gene: TRBV19
j_gene: TRBJ1-3
CDR3aa: ASSRTGSGNTIY

v_gene: TRBV30
j_gene: TRBJ1-1
CDR3aa: AWSVGGNTEAF

v_gene: TRBV13
j_gene: TRBJ2-7
CDR3aa: ASSSLAGGQTEQY

v_gene: TRBV4-1
j_gene: TRBJ2-1
CDR3aa: ASSQTKIYDEQF

v_gene: TRBV14
j_gene: TRBJ1-6
CDR3aa: ASSLWGNSPLH

v_gene: TRBV11-3
j_gene: TRBJ1-1
CDR3aa: ASSLRVLGEMNTEAF

v_gene: TRBV29-1
j_gene: TRBJ2-1
CDR3aa: SVARDNEQF

v_gene: TRBV10-3
j_gene: TRBJ2-7
CDR3aa: AISGNWRNIYEQY

v_gene: TRBV23-1
j_gene: TRBJ1-1
CDR3aa: ASSQDRGAEAF

v_gene: TRBV30
j_gene: TRBJ1-1
CDR3aa: AWSVGGLGTEAF

v_gene: TRBV13
j_gene: TRBJ2-5
CDR3aa: ASSLPGELAQY

v_gene: TRBV2
j_gene: TRBJ1-2
CDR3aa: AGSGTGGYGYT

v_gene: TRBV5-1
j_gene: TRBJ1-2
CDR3aa: ASSLDRRSS

v_gene: TRBV15
j_gene: TRBJ2-1
CDR3aa: ATSRAVTGSLNEQF

v_gene: TRBV20-1
j_gene: TRBJ1-2
CDR3aa: SGQVNYGYT